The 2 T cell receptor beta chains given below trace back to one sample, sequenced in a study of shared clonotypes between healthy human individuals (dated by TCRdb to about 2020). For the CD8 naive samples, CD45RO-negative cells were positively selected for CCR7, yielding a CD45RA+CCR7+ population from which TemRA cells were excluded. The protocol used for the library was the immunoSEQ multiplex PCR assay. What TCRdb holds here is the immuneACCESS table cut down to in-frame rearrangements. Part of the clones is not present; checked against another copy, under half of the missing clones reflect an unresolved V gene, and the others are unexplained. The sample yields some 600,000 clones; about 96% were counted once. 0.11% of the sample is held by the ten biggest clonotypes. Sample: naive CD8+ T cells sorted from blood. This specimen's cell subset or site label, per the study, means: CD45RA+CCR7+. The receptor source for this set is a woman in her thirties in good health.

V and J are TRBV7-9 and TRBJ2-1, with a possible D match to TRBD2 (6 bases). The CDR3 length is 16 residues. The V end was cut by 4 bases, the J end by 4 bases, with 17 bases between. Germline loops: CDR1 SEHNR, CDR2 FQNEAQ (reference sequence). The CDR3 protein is CASSSQTEGGYNEQFF. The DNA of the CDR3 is TGTGCCAGCAGCTCCCAAACGGAGGGCGGGTACAATGAGCAGTTCTTC.

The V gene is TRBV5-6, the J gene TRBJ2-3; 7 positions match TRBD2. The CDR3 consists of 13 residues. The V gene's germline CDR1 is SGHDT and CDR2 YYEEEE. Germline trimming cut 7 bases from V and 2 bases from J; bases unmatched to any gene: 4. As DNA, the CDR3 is TGTGCCAGCGTCGGACTAGTCACAGATACGCAGTATTTT. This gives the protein CASVGLVTDTQYF.